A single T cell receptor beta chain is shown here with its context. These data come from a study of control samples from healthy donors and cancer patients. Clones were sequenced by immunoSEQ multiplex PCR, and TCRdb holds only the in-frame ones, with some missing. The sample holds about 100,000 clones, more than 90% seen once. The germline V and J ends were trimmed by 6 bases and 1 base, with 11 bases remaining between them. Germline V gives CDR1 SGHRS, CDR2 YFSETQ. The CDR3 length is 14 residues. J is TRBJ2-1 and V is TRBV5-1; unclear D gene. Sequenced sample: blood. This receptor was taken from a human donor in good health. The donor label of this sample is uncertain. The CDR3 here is CASNEDGSYNEQFF. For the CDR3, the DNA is TGCGCCAGCAACGAGGACGGGTCCTACAATGAGCAGTTCTTC.